This paragraph reports one T cell receptor beta chain. The antigen is not known. Germline V CDR1 and CDR2: SGHNT, YYREEE (reference sequence). Trimming cost V 2 bases and J 6 bases, with 11 bases left between them. This CDR3 region has 13 residues. The PCR was carried out with 60 Vbeta primers and 13 Jbeta primers. Here immunoSEQ multiplex PCR was the method, and the copy in TCRdb shows in-frame clones only, minus some. Of some 180,000 clones detected, more than 85% appear once; the ten largest clones hold approximately 0.23%. The source of the sample is a study of cytomegalovirus exposure and HLA in healthy donors. General study results and limits: It emerged from a later analysis that several of the most significant clusters appeared to be linked to common viral pathogens.

V usage is TRBV5-4 and J usage is TRBJ1-2; no clear D gene. The origin of this receptor is a girl under two years old in good health and CMV-seronegative. Sequencing used PBMCs. CDR3 residues: CASSLTTKNGYTF. The CDR3 DNA follows: TGTGCCAGCAGCTTAACAACAAAGAATGGCTACACCTTC.